This T cell receptor (beta chain) was obtained from a study of blood T cells in healthy people across ages. Donation came from healthy Caucasian individuals in Russia who were aged 6 to 90. Alongside a J-beta primer mix, a sample-barcoded 5' primer served in a second PCR lasting about 7 to 11 cycles. MiXCR, run by TCRdb on the 5' RACE reads, gives a single entry per CDR3 protein. The sample has over 500,000 distinct CDR3 sequences, 25% to 35% seen once. Germline V gives CDR1 DFQATT, CDR2 SNEGSKA (reference sequence). The CDR3 is 13 residues long. Trimming removed 5 bases at V and 2 bases at J, with 11 bases between. These data are also associated with another study on T cells of mothers and their children.

Sequencing was performed on blood. This sequence originates from a boy between 2 and 15 years old in good health. The chain couples TRBV20-1 to TRBJ2-3; D gene uncertain. As DNA, the CDR3 is TGCAGTGCTTGGACGGTGTACACAGATACGCAGTATTTT. It encodes CSAWTVYTDTQYF.